This T cell receptor (beta chain) appears in the sequencing data of a study of T-cell memory formation after mild COVID-19. TCRdb recomputed calls from the 5' RACE reads with MiXCR, one row per CDR3 protein. Here the sample spans around 310,000 distinct CDR3 sequences, 20% to 25% being singletons. The sequencing sample was made of PBMCs or a T cell subset sorted from them (not recorded which). The receptor comes from a man in his late teens or twenties who had mild COVID-19 (a few samples of this study predate the infection). Cell type and time point are not known.

Here the CDR3 reads CASSLDPLENNEQFF. The CDR3 DNA sequence: TGCGCCAGCAGCTTGGATCCACTCGAGAACAATGAGCAGTTCTTC. V usage is TRBV5-1 and J usage is TRBJ2-1; D is unresolved. In germline, CDR1 is SGHRS, CDR2 YFSETQ. The CDR3 totals 15 residues. The ends were cut back, 0 bases at V and 5 bases at J, with 12 bases in the middle.